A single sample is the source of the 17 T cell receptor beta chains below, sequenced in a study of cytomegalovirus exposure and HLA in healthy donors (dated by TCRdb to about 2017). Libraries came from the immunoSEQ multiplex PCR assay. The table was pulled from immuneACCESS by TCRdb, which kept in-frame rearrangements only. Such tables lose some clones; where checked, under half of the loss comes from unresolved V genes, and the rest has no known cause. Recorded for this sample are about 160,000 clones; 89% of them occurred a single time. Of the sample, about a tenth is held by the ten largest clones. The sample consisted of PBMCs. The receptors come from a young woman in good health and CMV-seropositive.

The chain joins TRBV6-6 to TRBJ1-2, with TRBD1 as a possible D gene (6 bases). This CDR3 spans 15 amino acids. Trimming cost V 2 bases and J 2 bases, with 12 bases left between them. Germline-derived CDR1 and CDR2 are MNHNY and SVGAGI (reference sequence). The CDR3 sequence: CASSYGRGENYGYTF. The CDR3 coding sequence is TGTGCCAGCAGTTACGGCAGGGGCGAGAACTATGGCTACACCTTC.

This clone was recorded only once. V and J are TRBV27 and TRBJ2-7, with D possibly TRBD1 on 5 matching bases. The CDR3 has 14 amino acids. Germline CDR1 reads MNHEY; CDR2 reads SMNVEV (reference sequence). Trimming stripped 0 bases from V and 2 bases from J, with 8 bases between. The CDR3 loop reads CASSLSQGPYEQYF. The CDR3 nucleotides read TGTGCCAGCAGTTTATCGCAGGGTCCCTACGAGCAGTACTTC.

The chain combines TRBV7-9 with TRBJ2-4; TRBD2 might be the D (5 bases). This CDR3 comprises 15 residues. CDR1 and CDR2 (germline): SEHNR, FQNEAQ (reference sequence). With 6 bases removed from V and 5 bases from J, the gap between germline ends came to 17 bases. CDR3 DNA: TGTGCCAGCAGTTCCTCGACAACTAGGGAAAACATTCAGTACTTC. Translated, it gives CASSSSTTRENIQYF. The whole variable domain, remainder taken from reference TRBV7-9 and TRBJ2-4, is DTGVSQNPRHKITKRGQNVTFRCDPISEHNRLYWYRQTLGQGPEFLTYFQNEAQLEKSRLLSDRFSAERPKGSFSTLEIQRTEQGDSAMYLCASSSSTTRENIQYFGAGTRLSVL.

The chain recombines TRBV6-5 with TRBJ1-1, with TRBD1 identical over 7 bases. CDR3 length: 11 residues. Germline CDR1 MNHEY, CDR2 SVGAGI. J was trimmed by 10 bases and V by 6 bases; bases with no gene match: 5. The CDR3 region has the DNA TGTGCCAGCAGGGGGACAGTCGCAGCTTTCTTT. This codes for CASRGTVAAFF.

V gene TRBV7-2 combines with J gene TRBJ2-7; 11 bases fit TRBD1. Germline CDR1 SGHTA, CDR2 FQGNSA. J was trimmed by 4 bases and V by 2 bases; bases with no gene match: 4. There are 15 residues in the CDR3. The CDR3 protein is CASSLRTGGGYEQYF. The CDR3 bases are TGTGCCAGCAGCTTACGGACAGGGGGCGGGTACGAGCAGTACTTC.

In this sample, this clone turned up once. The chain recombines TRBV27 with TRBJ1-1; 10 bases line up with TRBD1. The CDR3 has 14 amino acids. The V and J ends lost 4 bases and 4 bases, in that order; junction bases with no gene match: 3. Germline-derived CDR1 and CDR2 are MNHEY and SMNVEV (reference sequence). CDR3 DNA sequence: TGTGCCAGCAGTTGGACAGGGGGGCCCACTGAAGCTTTCTTT. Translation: CASSWTGGPTEAFF.

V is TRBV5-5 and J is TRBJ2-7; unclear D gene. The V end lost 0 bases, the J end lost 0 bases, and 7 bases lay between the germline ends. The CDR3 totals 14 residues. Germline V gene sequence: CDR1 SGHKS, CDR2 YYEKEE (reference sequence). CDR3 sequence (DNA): TGTGCCAGCAGCTTGGAAGCCTTCTCCTACGAGCAGTACTTC. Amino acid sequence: CASSLEAFSYEQYF.

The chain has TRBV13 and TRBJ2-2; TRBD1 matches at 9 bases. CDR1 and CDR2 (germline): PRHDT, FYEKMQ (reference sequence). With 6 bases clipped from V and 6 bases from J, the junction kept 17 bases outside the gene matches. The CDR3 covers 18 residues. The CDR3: CASRPPGTGFLISGELFF. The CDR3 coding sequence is TGTGCCAGCAGGCCTCCCGGGACAGGGTTTCTGATCTCCGGGGAGCTGTTTTTT.

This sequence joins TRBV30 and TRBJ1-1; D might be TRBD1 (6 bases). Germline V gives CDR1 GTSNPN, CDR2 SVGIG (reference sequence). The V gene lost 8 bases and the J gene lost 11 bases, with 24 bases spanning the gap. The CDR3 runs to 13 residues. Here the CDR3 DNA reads TGTGCCGCCGGATACAGGGCCACGAGCTCTGCTTTCTTT. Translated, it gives CAAGYRATSSAFF.

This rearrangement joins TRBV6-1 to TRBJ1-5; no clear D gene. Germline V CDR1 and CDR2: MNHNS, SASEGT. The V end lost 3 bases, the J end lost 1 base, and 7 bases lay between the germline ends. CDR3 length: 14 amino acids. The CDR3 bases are TGTGCCAGCAGTGAGACGCGGAGCAATCAGCCCCAGCATTTT. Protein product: CASSETRSNQPQHF.

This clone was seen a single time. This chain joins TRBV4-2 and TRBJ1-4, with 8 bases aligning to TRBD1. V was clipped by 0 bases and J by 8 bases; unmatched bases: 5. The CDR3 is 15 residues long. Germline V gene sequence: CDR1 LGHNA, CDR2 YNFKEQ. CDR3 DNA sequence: TGTGCCAGCAGCCAAGAGGAACAGGGGGGAGAAAAACTGTTTTTT. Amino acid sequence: CASSQEEQGGEKLFF.

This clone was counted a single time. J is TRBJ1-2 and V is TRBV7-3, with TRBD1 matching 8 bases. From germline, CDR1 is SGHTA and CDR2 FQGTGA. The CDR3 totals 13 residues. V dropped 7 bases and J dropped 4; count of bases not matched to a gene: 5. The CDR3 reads CASTLDRVYGYTF. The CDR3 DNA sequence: TGTGCCAGCACCTTGGACAGGGTCTATGGCTACACCTTC.

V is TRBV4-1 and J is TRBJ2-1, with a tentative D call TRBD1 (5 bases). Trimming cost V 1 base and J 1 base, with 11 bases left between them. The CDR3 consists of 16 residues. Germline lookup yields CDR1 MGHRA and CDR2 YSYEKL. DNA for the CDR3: TGCGCCAGCAGCCAAGGGTTGGACAAATCCTACAATGAGCAGTTCTTC. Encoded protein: CASSQGLDKSYNEQFF.

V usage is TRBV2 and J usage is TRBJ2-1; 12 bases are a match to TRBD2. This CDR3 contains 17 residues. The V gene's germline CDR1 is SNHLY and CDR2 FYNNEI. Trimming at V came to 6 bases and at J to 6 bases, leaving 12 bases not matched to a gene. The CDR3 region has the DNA TGTGCCAGCAGGGCAGAAGTCGGGACTAGCGGGTTCAATGAGCAGTTCTTC. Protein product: CASRAEVGTSGFNEQFF.

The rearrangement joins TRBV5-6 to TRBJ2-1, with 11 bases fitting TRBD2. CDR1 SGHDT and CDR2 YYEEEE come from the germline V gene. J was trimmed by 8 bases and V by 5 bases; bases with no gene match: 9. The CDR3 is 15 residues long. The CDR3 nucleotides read TGTGCCAGCAGAAGTACTAGCGGGAGCTTGGATGAGCAGTTCTTC. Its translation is CASRSTSGSLDEQFF.

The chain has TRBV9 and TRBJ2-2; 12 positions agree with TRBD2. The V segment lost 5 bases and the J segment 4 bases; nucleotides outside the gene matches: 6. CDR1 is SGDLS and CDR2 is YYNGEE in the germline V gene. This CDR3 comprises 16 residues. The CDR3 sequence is CASSLLAGGFTGELFF. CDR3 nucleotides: TGTGCCAGCAGTCTACTAGCGGGAGGTTTCACCGGGGAGCTGTTTTTT.

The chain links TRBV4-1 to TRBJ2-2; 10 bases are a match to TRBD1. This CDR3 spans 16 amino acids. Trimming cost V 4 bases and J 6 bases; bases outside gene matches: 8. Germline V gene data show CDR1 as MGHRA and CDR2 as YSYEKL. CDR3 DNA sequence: TGCGCCAGCAGCCCCCGACAGGGGGCGCGAGCCGGGGAGCTGTTTTTT. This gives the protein CASSPRQGARAGELFF.